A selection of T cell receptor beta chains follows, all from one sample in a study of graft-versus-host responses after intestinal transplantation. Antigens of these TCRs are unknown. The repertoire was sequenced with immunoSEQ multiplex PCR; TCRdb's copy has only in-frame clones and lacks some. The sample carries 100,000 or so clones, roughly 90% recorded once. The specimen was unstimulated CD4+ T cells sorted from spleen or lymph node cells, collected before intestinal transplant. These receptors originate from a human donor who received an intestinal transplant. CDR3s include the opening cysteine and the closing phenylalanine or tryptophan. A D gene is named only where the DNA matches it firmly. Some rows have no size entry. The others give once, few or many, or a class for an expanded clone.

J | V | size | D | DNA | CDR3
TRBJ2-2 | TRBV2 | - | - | TGTGCCAGCAGTGTAAGGGGATCCCCTGACACCGGGGAGCTGTTTTTT | CASSVRGSPDTGELFF
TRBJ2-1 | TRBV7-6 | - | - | TGTGCCAGCAGCTTAGCCACGGGAGCGGTCTACAATGAGCAGTTCTTC | CASSLATGAVYNEQFF
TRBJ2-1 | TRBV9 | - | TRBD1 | TGTGCCAGCAGCGTAGATAGAATGCGGACAGGGCCGCGATTCTTC | CASSVDRMRTGPRFF
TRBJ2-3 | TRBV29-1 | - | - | TGCAGCGTCCCCCACCGGGAATGGAGCACAGATACGCAGTATTTT | CSVPHREWSTDTQYF
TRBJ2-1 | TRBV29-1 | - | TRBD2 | TGCAGCGCTGACGAAACTAGCGGTAGCTCCTACAATGAGCAGTTCTTC | CSADETSGSSYNEQFF
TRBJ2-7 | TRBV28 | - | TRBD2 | TGTGCCAGCAGCCGGGGGGGAGGGTCCTACGAGCAGTACTTC | CASSRGGGSYEQYF
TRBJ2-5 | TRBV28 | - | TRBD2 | TGTGCCAGCGGAGGCTTTGGACTAGCGGATAGCGAGACCCAGTACTTC | CASGGFGLADSETQYF
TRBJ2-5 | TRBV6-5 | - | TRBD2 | TGTGCCAGCAGTTCCCCGGGACTAGCCCAAGAGACCCAGTACTTC | CASSSPGLAQETQYF
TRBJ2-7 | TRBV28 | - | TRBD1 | TGTGCCAGCAGTTTTCGCGCGATGGGACAGGTCCACGAGCAGTACTTC | CASSFRAMGQVHEQYF
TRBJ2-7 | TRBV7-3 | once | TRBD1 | TGTGCCAGCAGCCCCGGACAGGGGGCTTCCTACGAGCAGTACTTC | CASSPGQGASYEQYF
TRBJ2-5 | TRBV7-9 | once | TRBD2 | TGTGCCAGCAGCTTATTGGTATATACTAGCGGGAGGGAGACCCAGTACTTC | CASSLLVYTSGRETQYF
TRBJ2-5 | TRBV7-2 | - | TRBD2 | TGTGCCAGCAGCTTTAATTCTGGACTAGCGGGGGTCATACAAGAGACCCAGTACTTC | CASSFNSGLAGVIQETQYF
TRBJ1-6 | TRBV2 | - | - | TGTGCCAGCAGTGAACAGTCGCTTAATTCACCCCTCCACTTT | CASSEQSLNSPLHF
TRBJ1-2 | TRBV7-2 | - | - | TGTGCCAGCAGCTGGACCTGGACGGGGAATTCTAACTATGGCTACACCTTC | CASSWTWTGNSNYGYTF
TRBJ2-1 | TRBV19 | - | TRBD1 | TGTGCCAGTAGGAACCTAGACAGGGGGGTAGAGCAGTTCTTC | CASRNLDRGVEQFF
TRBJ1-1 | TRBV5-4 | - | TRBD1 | TGTGCCAGCAGCTTGCACCCACAGGGGGCTATGAACACTGAAGCTTTCTTT | CASSLHPQGAMNTEAFF
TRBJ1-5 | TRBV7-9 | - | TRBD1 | TGTGCCAGCAGCCGAGGACAGGGAGATCAGCCCCAGCATTTT | CASSRGQGDQPQHF
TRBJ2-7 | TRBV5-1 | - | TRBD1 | TGCGCCAGCAGCGTAAGCACCGGGACAGGGGGGAACTACGAGCAGTACTTC | CASSVSTGTGGNYEQYF
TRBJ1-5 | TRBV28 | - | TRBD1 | TGTGCCAGCAGTCGCCGGGACAGGGGGTTTAATAGCAATCAGCCCCAGCATTTT | CASSRRDRGFNSNQPQHF
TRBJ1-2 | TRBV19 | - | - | TGTGCCAGTAGTATATCATGGACAGACCCGTATGGCTACACCTTC | CASSISWTDPYGYTF
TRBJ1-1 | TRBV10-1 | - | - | TGCGCCAACCAAAGCAGAGAAGGGAGCCAGATCCAAAATTTAGCTTTCTTT | CANQSREGSQIQNLAFF
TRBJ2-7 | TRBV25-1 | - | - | TGTGCCAGCGGGAGTAGTTCCTACGAGCAGTACTTC | CASGSSSYEQYF
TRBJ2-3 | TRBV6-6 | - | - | TGTGCCAGCAGTCGGATCGGACAGCGTTACACAGATACGCAGTATTTT | CASSRIGQRYTDTQYF
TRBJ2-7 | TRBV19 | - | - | TGTGCCAGTAGTATCCGAGGGTTCTCCTACGAGCAGTACTTC | CASSIRGFSYEQYF
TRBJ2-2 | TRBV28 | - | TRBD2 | TGTGCCAGCAGTTGGCCCGCTAGCGGGAGGGCCGGGGAGCTGTTTTTT | CASSWPASGRAGELFF
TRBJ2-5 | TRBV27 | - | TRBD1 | TGTGCCAGCAGTTCGTGGACAGGGGGCCTGGAGACCCAGTACTTC | CASSSWTGGLETQYF
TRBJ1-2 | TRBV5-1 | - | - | TGCGCCAGCAGCCTTGGGATGGGGGGGGCGCCTAGTGGCTACACCTTC | CASSLGMGGAPSGYTF
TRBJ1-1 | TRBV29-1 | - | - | TGCAGCGTTGTGAGGACAGTGAACACTGAAGCTTTCTTT | CSVVRTVNTEAFF